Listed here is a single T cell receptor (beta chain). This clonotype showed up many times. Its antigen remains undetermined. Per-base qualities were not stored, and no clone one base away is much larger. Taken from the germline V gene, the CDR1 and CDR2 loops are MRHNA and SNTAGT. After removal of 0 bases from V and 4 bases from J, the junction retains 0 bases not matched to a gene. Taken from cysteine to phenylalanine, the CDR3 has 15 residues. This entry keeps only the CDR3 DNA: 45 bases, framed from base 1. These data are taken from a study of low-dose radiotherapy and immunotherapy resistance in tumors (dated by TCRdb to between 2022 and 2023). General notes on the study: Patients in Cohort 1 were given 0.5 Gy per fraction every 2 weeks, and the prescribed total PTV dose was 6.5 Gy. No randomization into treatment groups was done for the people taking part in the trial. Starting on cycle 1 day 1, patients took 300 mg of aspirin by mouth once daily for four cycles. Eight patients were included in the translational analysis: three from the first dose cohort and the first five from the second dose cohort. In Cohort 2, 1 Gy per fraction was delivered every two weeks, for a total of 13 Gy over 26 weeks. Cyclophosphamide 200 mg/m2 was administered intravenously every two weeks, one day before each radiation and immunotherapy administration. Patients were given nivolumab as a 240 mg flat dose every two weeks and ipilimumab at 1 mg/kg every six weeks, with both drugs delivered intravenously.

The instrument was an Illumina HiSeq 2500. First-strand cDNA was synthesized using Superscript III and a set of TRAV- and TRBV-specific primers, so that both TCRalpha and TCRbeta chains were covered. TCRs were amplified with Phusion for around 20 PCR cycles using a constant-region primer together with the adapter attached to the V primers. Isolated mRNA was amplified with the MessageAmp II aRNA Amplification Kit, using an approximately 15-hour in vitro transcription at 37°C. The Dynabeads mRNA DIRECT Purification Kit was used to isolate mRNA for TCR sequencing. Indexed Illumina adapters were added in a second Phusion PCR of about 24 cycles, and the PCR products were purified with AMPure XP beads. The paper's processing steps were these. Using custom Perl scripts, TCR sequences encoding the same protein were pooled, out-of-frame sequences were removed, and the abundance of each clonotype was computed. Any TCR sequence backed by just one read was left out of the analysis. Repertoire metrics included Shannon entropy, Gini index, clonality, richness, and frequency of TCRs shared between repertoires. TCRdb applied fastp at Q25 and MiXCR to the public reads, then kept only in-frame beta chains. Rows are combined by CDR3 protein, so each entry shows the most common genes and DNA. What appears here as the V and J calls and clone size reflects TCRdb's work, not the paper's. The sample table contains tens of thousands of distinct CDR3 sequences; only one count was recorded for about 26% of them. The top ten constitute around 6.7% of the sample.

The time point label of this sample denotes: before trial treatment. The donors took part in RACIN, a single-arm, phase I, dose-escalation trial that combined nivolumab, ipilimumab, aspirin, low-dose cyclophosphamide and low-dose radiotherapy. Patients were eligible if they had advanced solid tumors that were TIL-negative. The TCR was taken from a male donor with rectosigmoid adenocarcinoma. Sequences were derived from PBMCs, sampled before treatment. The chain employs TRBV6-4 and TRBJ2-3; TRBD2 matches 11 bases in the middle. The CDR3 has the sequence CASSDSSGGADTQYF. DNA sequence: TGTGCCAGCAGTGACTCTAGCGGGGGGGCAGATACGCAGTATTTT.